Each of the 29 T cell receptor beta chains below was sequenced from the same sample in a study of blood T cell repertoires in COVID-19. Clones were sequenced by immunoSEQ multiplex PCR, and TCRdb holds only the in-frame ones, with some missing. The table shows tens of thousands of clones, with roughly 89% occurring only once. Sequencing input: peripheral blood. The source is an elderly woman with acute or convalescent COVID-19.

V usage is TRBV4-1 and J usage is TRBJ1-4, with a possible D match to TRBD1 (5 bases). Germline V CDR1 and CDR2: MGHRA, YSYEKL. Deletions cut 0 bases from V and 0 bases from J, with 11 bases between. The CDR3 totals 17 residues. CDR3 region: CASSQEPQGATNEKLFF. Here the CDR3 DNA reads TGCGCCAGCAGCCAAGAGCCCCAGGGTGCAACTAATGAAAAACTGTTTTTT.

This chain joins TRBV3-1 (or the pseudogene TRBV3-2) and TRBJ2-3; D might be TRBD2 (5 bases). CDR3 length: 14 amino acids. Trimming pared 2 bases from V and 3 bases from J, leaving 9 bases between. Germline loops: CDR1 LGHDT, CDR2 YNNKEL (reference sequence). DNA for the CDR3: TGTGCCAGCAGCCAACCGCCGGGAACAGATACGCAGTATTTT. This encodes CASSQPPGTDTQYF.

V and J are TRBV3-1 (or the pseudogene TRBV3-2) and TRBJ2-3, with a tentative D call TRBD2 (5 bases). CDR3 length: 13 amino acids. The germline V gene has CDR1 LGHDT and CDR2 YNNKEL (reference sequence). V lost 4 bases to trimming and J lost 4 bases, with 9 bases between them. CDR3 sequence (DNA): TGTGCCAGCAGCCCTAGCTTTGCAGATACGCAGTATTTT. Encoded protein: CASSPSFADTQYF.

The J gene is TRBJ2-1, the V gene TRBV9; 7 bases line up with TRBD2. This CDR3 region has 16 residues. Trimming cost V 0 bases and J 4 bases; bases outside gene matches: 7. Germline loops: CDR1 SGDLS, CDR2 YYNGEE. CDR3 in DNA: TGTGCCAGCAGCGTAGGTAGCGGGTTGCTATACAATGAGCAGTTCTTC. Translating gives CASSVGSGLLYNEQFF.

The CDR3 nucleotides are TGTGCCAGCAGTGACCGACGGACTAGCAAAGAAGAGACCCAGTACTTC. Its protein is CASSDRRTSKEETQYF. V and J are TRBV6-1 and TRBJ2-5; 8 positions agree with TRBD2. Germline V gives CDR1 MNHNS, CDR2 SASEGT. V was pared by 3 bases and J by 3 bases, with 9 bases of the junction left unmatched. The CDR3 totals 16 residues.

CDR3 DNA sequence: TGTGCCAGCAGCCAAGACGGGAACACTGAAGCTTTCTTT. Amino acid sequence: CASSQDGNTEAFF. This chain uses TRBV3-1 (or the pseudogene TRBV3-2) with TRBJ1-1; unclear D gene. V was cut by 0 bases and J by 1 base, with 3 bases left in between. CDR3 size: 13 residues. Germline V gene sequence: CDR1 LGHDT, CDR2 YNNKEL (reference sequence).

The CDR3 sequence: CASSQGPGTGIKNIQYF. CDR3 DNA sequence: TGTGCCAGCAGCCAGGGTCCCGGGACAGGGATCAAAAACATTCAGTACTTC. This chain links TRBV3-1 (or the pseudogene TRBV3-2) with TRBJ2-4, with 9 bases matching TRBD1. The V gene's germline CDR1 is LGHDT and CDR2 YNNKEL (reference sequence). V trimming: 3 bases; J trimming: 3 bases; junction bases outside the gene matches: 9. This CDR3 region has 17 residues.

This rearrangement joins TRBV4-1 to TRBJ2-3; maybe TRBD1 (6 bases). V gave up 4 bases and J gave up 8 bases, with 22 bases separating them. The germline gives CDR1 MGHRA, CDR2 YSYEKL. This CDR3 has 16 amino acids. CDR3 in DNA: TGCGCCAGCAGCCTCCAATCGCGCATGGGGGCAGTTACGCAGTATTTT. It specifies CASSLQSRMGAVTQYF.

The rearrangement uses TRBV4-2 and TRBJ2-2; no definite D call. Trimming took 0 bases from V and 1 from J, leaving 3 bases between them. CDR1 LGHNA and CDR2 YNFKEQ come from the germline V gene. The CDR3 length is 14 residues. Here the CDR3 DNA reads TGTGCCAGCAGCCAAGATCGGAACACCGGGGAGCTGTTTTTT. This gives the protein CASSQDRNTGELFF.

The table lists this clone with a count of one. The rearrangement joins TRBV5-1 to TRBJ1-2, with TRBD1 matching over 9 bases. This CDR3 has 15 amino acids. J was trimmed by 6 bases and V by 0 bases; bases with no gene match: 6. Germline V CDR1 and CDR2: SGHRS, YFSETQ. The DNA for the CDR3 is TGCGCCAGCAGCTTGGCCGGGACAGGGCCGCATGGCTACACCTTC. It translates to CASSLAGTGPHGYTF.

This chain links TRBV5-4 with TRBJ2-1; 7 nucleotides match TRBD2. This CDR3 contains 16 residues. Germline lookup yields CDR1 SGHNT and CDR2 YYREEE (reference sequence). With 2 bases clipped from V and 4 bases from J, the junction kept 9 bases outside the gene matches. This CDR3 reads CASSLRLRAGYNEQFF. In DNA form, the CDR3 reads TGTGCCAGCAGCTTAAGGTTGCGAGCGGGGTACAATGAGCAGTTCTTC.

The CDR3 region has the DNA TGTGCCAGCGAAGGGGTGGGGAACACCGGGGAGCTGTTTTTT. Translated, it gives CASEGVGNTGELFF. This rearrangement joins TRBV2 to TRBJ2-2, with D perhaps matching TRBD1 (5 bases). Between the trimmed V and J ends, which lost 8 bases and 1 base, there was a span of 11 bases. CDR1 is SNHLY, CDR2 FYNNEI, per germline. This CDR3 has 14 residues. Using reference TRBV2 and TRBJ2-2 for the parts outside the CDR3, the full variable domain is EPEVTQTPSHQVTQMGQEVILRCVPISNHLYFYWYRQILGQKVEFLVSFYNNEISEKSEIFDDQFSVERPDGSNFTLKIRSTKLEDSAMYFCASEGVGNTGELFFGEGSRLTVL.

The gene calls are TRBV3-1 (or the pseudogene TRBV3-2) and TRBJ2-6; D is undetermined. Trimming left V 3 bases short and J 4 bases short, with 22 bases between. CDR1 LGHDT and CDR2 YNNKEL come from the germline V gene (reference sequence). The CDR3 is 19 amino acids. The CDR3 nucleotides read TGTGCCAGCAGCCACTTTTTAGGAGTCCAATCGGTGGGGGCCAACGTCCTGACTTTC. Its translation is CASSHFLGVQSVGANVLTF.

This chain connects TRBV20-1 to TRBJ2-1, with 9 bases matching TRBD2. From germline, CDR1 is DFQATT and CDR2 SNEGSKA (reference sequence). V dropped 3 bases and J dropped 10; count of bases not matched to a gene: 7. This CDR3 region has 13 residues. CDR3 sequence (DNA): TGCAGTGCTAGTGGCGGGGGGGCCGTCGAGCAGTTCTTC. Amino acids: CSASGGGAVEQFF.

The rearrangement links TRBV9 to TRBJ1-5; D uncertain. Between the trimmed V and J ends, which lost 3 bases and 0 bases, there was a span of 7 bases. CDR1 is SGDLS, CDR2 YYNGEE, per germline. This CDR3 spans 14 amino acids. CDR3 nucleotide sequence: TGTGCCAGCAGCGGGACTAATAGCAATCAGCCCCAGCATTTT. This translates into CASSGTNSNQPQHF.

V is TRBV5-1 and J is TRBJ2-6; D possibly corresponds to TRBD1 (5 bases). This CDR3 is 16 amino acids long. V was pared by 0 bases and J by 4 bases, with 11 bases between. CDR1 SGHRS and CDR2 YFSETQ come from the germline V gene. This CDR3 is CASSLGGLEGANVLTF. CDR3 DNA: TGCGCCAGCAGCTTGGGGGGCTTAGAAGGGGCCAACGTCCTGACTTTC.

This chain links TRBV19 with TRBJ1-1; unclear D gene. V lost 7 bases, J lost 4 bases, and 25 bases lay in between. CDR1 LNHDA and CDR2 SQIVND come from the germline V gene (reference sequence). This CDR3 spans 17 amino acids. DNA for the CDR3: TGTGCCAGTACCACGGGGTCCCGGACCCGACCGGGCACTGAAGCTTTCTTT. Translating it yields CASTTGSRTRPGTEAFF.

The chain uses TRBV20-1 and TRBJ2-5, with a tentative D call TRBD1 (5 bases). Between the trimmed V and J ends, which lost 3 bases and 5 bases, there was a span of 7 bases. Germline values: CDR1 DFQATT, CDR2 SNEGSKA (reference sequence). This CDR3 is 11 amino acids long. The CDR3 region is CSASQGETQYF. As DNA, the CDR3 is TGCAGTGCTAGCCAGGGTGAGACCCAGTACTTC.

This CDR3 is CASSKGDRGTYNEQFF. The CDR3 DNA reads TGTGCCAGCAGCAAAGGGGACAGGGGAACCTACAATGAGCAGTTCTTC. This chain joins TRBV7-6 and TRBJ2-1; 10 bases map to TRBD1. Germline CDR1 SGHVS, CDR2 FNYEAQ. J lost 2 bases, V lost 5 bases, and 6 bases had no gene match. The CDR3 is 16 residues long. Using reference TRBV7-6 and TRBJ2-1 for the parts outside the CDR3, the full variable domain is GAGVSQSPRYKVTKRGQDVALRCDPISGHVSLYWYRQALGQGPEFLTYFNYEAQQDKSGLPNDRFSAERPEGSISTLTIQRTEQRDSAMYRCASSKGDRGTYNEQFFGPGTRLTVL.

The count of this clone is one. The chain's CDR3 is CASSLERATEAFF. The CDR3, as DNA: TGTGCCAGCAGCTTAGAGCGGGCCACTGAAGCTTTCTTT. The rearrangement uses TRBV7-2 and TRBJ1-1; D remains ambiguous. The CDR3 covers 13 residues. Germline CDR1 is SGHTA and CDR2 is FQGNSA. V shed 1 base and J shed 4 bases, with 7 bases lying between them.

This clone was recorded once. The chain links TRBV18 to TRBJ1-6; the match to TRBD1 covers 8 bases. The CDR3 extends over 14 amino acids. CDR1 and CDR2 from the germline V gene are KGHSH and LQKENI. V gave up 3 bases and J gave up 8 bases; unmatched junction bases: 3. DNA for the CDR3: TGTGCCAGCTCACCCCAGGGGGCGCATTCACCCCTCCACTTT. Its translation: CASSPQGAHSPLHF.

The table lists this clone with a few counts. The chain recombines TRBV5-1 with TRBJ1-1; 7 bases are shared with TRBD1. Germline assignment: CDR1 SGHRS and CDR2 YFSETQ. J was trimmed by 0 bases and V by 3 bases; bases with no gene match: 2. This CDR3 is built from 14 residues. The CDR3 is CASSSTGMNTEAFF. The CDR3 DNA sequence: TGCGCCAGCAGCTCGACAGGGATGAACACTGAAGCTTTCTTT. Drawing the rest from reference TRBV5-1 and TRBJ1-1, the complete variable domain is KAGVTQTPRYLIKTRGQQVTLSCSPISGHRSVSWYQQTPGQGLQFLFEYFSETQRNKGNFPGRFSGRQFSNSRSEMNVSTLELGDSALYLCASSSTGMNTEAFFGQGTRLTVV.

This rearrangement joins TRBV9 to TRBJ1-5, with D hard to call. CDR3 size: 15 residues. The ends were cut back, 3 bases at V and 3 bases at J, with 13 bases in the middle. Germline CDR1 is SGDLS and CDR2 is YYNGEE. This CDR3 is CASSAEGGLNQPQHF. CDR3 DNA: TGTGCCAGCAGCGCAGAGGGTGGGCTCAATCAGCCCCAGCATTTT.

The rearrangement uses TRBV27 and TRBJ2-3; TRBD1 aligns across 10 bases. CDR1 MNHEY and CDR2 SMNVEV come from the germline V gene (reference sequence). The CDR3 sequence is 15 residues long. V shed 5 bases and J 4 bases; nucleotides not matched to a gene: 6. The CDR3 protein is CASSLDRGVADTQYF. The CDR3 DNA follows: TGTGCCAGCAGTCTGGACAGGGGGGTGGCAGATACGCAGTATTTT.

V usage is TRBV20-1 and J usage is TRBJ2-3; possibly TRBD2 for D (5 bases). This CDR3 spans 15 amino acids. V shed 3 bases and J shed 1 base, with 14 bases lying between them. The germline V gene encodes CDR1 DFQATT and CDR2 SNEGSKA (reference sequence). The CDR3 sequence: CSASRIAGRTDTQYF. The CDR3 DNA is TGCAGTGCTAGTCGGATTGCGGGCCGCACAGATACGCAGTATTTT.

The chain has TRBV5-1 and TRBJ2-3; 10 bases align to TRBD2. Germline values: CDR1 SGHRS, CDR2 YFSETQ. With V trimmed by 0 bases and J by 1 base, 5 bases remained unmatched. The CDR3 runs to 17 residues. The CDR3 reads CASSLGFGTSGTDTQYF. In DNA form, the CDR3 reads TGCGCCAGCAGCTTGGGGTTTGGGACTAGCGGCACAGATACGCAGTATTTT.

This clone was found once. CDR3 residues: CSATTGTLLYF. CDR3 in DNA: TGCAGCGCGACTACCGGGACACTTTTGTATTTT. V gene TRBV29-1 combines with J gene TRBJ2-3, with TRBD1 as a possible D gene (6 bases). The V gene's germline CDR1 is SQVTM and CDR2 ANQGSEA. CDR3 length: 11 amino acids. Between the trimmed V and J ends, which lost 7 bases and 14 bases, there was a span of 19 bases.

The chain recombines TRBV3-1 (or the pseudogene TRBV3-2) with TRBJ1-5; D might be TRBD1 (5 bases). The germline V and J ends were trimmed by 1 base and 6 bases, with 13 bases remaining between them. The CDR3 loop spans 15 amino acids. Germline lookup yields CDR1 LGHDT and CDR2 YNNKEL (reference sequence). CDR3 residues: CASSQGVGGIQPQHF. CDR3 coding DNA: TGTGCCAGCAGCCAAGGGGTCGGGGGGATTCAGCCCCAGCATTTT.

J is TRBJ2-1 and V is TRBV5-1, with 9 bases fitting TRBD1. The V gene end was trimmed by 4 bases and the J gene end by 9 bases; junction bases not matched to a gene: 8. This CDR3 spans 14 amino acids. The V gene's germline CDR1 is SGHRS and CDR2 YFSETQ. CDR3 nucleotides: TGCGCCAGCAGCCTGGGACAGGGTGTTGTTGAGCAGTTCTTC. Its translation: CASSLGQGVVEQFF.